The clone carrying this T cell receptor (beta chain) came up a few times. CDR1 SNHLY and CDR2 FYNNEI come from the germline V gene. The CDR3 length is 11 residues. These data come from a study of T-cell reconstitution after alpha-beta-depleted transplantation in children. TCRbeta library construction was performed incorporating unique molecular identifiers. TCRdb reprocessed the PCR reads with MiXCR, giving one entry per CDR3 protein. Seen here are about 600,000 distinct CDR3 sequences, roughly 10% observed once, and the top ten hold roughly 3.9%. The chain carries TRBV2 and TRBJ1-5; 8 bases align to TRBD1. The material was PBMCs from the stem cell graft donor, obtained from the stem cell graft. The sequence was obtained from a human donor who donated a stem cell graft to a child with acute myeloid leukemia. DNA of the CDR3: TGTGCGACAGGGGAAAGTCAGCCCCAGCATTTT. Translated, it gives CATGESQPQHF.